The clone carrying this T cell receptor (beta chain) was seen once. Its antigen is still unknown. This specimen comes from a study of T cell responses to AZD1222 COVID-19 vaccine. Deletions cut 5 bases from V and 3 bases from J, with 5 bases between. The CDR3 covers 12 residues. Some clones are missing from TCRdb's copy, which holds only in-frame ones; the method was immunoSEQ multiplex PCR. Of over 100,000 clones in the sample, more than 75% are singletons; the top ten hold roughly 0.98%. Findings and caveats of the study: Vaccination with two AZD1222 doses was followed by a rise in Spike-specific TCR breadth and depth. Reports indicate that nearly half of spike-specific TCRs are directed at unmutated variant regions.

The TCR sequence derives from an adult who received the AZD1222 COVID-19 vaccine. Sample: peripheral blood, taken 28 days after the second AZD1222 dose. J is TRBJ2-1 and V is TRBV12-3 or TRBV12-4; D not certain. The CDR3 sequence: CASSPIYNEQFF. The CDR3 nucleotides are TGTGCCAGCAGTCCTATCTACAATGAGCAGTTCTTC.